This T cell receptor (beta chain) originates from a study of blood T cell repertoires in COVID-19. On the study more broadly: Italy, Spain and the United States were the sources of the convalescent and acute COVID-19 samples. T cells, B-cell-depleted T cells, or PBMCs provided the cDNA or gDNA that served as material.

Original methodology: Reference gene primer amplification gave estimated nucleated cell counts. Here immunoSEQ multiplex PCR was the method, and the copy in TCRdb shows in-frame clones only, minus some. The V and J calls and the clone size are those of that table, but D and trimming were determined from the DNA. The table lists under 250,000 clones, around nine tenths of them singletons. The CDR3 is 14 amino acids. The V gene end was trimmed by 7 bases and the J gene end by 3 bases; junction bases not matched to a gene: 5. The sequencing sample was made of peripheral blood. The sequence came from a woman in her 70s with active or convalescent COVID-19. The chain couples TRBV23-1 to TRBJ2-3, with TRBD1 matching 9 bases. TRBV23-1 is annotated as an ORF whose role is uncertain. DNA of the CDR3: TGCGCCAGCATGGGGGACAGGGCGACAGATACGCAGTATTTT. Encoded protein: CASMGDRATDTQYF.